The T cell receptor (beta chain) described here comes from a study of cytomegalovirus exposure and HLA in healthy donors. Sequencing was performed with immunoSEQ multiplex PCR; in TCRdb, only in-frame clones are kept and a portion is missing. The profile shows about 73,000 clones, approximately 95% of them singletons. This CDR3 contains 12 residues. Per germline, CDR1 MDHEN and CDR2 SYDVKM. J was trimmed by 14 bases and V by 4 bases; bases with no gene match: 10. Sequenced material: PBMCs. V gene TRBV28 combines with J gene TRBJ1-2; TRBD1 agrees at 7 bases. The sequence came from a man aged 18 to 30 in good health and CMV-seronegative. CDR3 region: CASSSLGTAGTF. In DNA, the CDR3 is TGTGCCAGCAGTTCCTTGGGGACAGCTGGTACCTTC.